This T cell receptor (beta chain) was recorded in a study of shared clonotypes between healthy human individuals. Only in-frame clones appear in the TCRdb table, and some are missing; sequencing was by immunoSEQ multiplex PCR. This sample has 2 million to 2.5 million clones, with under 97% found just once. Trimming took 1 base from V and 2 from J, leaving 2 bases between them. The CDR3 has 12 amino acids. Germline loops: CDR1 ENHRY, CDR2 SYGVKD. This clone occurred once. The same CDR3 also results from other DNA sequences found in this sample. The sequencing sample was made of naive CD4+ T cells sorted from blood. The sample's subset: CD45RA+ positively selected. This clonotype originated in a man aged 18 to 29 in good health. The chain combines TRBV10-3 with TRBJ2-5; D ambiguous. The CDR3 spells CAISEFQETQYF. The DNA of the CDR3 is TGTGCCATCAGTGAGTTTCAAGAGACCCAGTACTTC.